One sample yielded the 4 T cell receptor beta chains listed below, sequenced in a study of regulatory T cells in long-lasting Graves disease. Described time point: persistent/refractory GD, antithyroid drugs over 5 years with positive TRAb. PBMC-derived RNA was used for the TCR library. For TCR beta, libraries came from iRepertoire HTBI primers and Arm-PCR of CDR3 regions. TCRdb reprocessed the multiplex PCR reads via MiXCR and lists one record per CDR3 protein. The table lists about 340,000 distinct CDR3 sequences, around 19% of them singletons. Here the sequenced sample was peripheral blood mononuclear cells (PBMCs), taken when the disease was refractory, from a patient treated with antithyroid drugs. The receptor source for this set is a female donor with Graves disease.

Concerning this clonotype: This clone may be a read error of a much larger clone one base away. The chain uses TRBV6-9 and TRBJ1-1, with a weak D call TRBD1 (6 bases). Germline V gene sequence: CDR1 MNHGY, CDR2 SVAAGI. CDR3 size: 16 residues. This CDR3 reads CASSYMTGSWGTEASF. The CDR3 DNA is TGTGCCAGCAGTTACATGACAGGCTCATGGGGGACTGAAGCTTCCTTT.

This chain uses TRBV6-5 with TRBJ2-7; D not resolved. Per the germline V gene, CDR1 is MNHEY and CDR2 is SVGAGI. This CDR3 spans 13 amino acids. Trimming stripped 4 bases from V and 7 bases from J, with 14 bases between. This CDR3 reads CASSSLKIGEQYF. CDR3 nucleotide sequence: TGTGCCAGCAGTTCTCTAAAAATCGGGGAGCAGTACTTC.

This clonotype has ten or more counts. J is TRBJ2-1 and V is TRBV12-3 or TRBV12-4; D remains unclear. V shed 3 bases and J shed 2 bases, with 20 bases lying between them. CDR3 size: 18 residues. DNA for the CDR3: TGTGCCAGCAGTTTCACTTTTTTGTTAGGACGAACCTACAATGAGCAGTTCTTC. The encoded protein is CASSFTFLLGRTYNEQFF.

The V gene is TRBV20-1, the J gene TRBJ1-1, with D tentatively TRBD1 (5 bases). The CDR3 runs 14 residues. V lost 6 bases and J 6 bases, leaving 20 bases between the germline ends. Germline assignment: CDR1 DFQATT and CDR2 SNEGSKA (reference sequence). CDR3 in DNA: TGCAGTGCCCCCCATCAGGGAGGGTCCCCTGAAGCTTTCTTT. Protein product: CSAPHQGGSPEAFF.